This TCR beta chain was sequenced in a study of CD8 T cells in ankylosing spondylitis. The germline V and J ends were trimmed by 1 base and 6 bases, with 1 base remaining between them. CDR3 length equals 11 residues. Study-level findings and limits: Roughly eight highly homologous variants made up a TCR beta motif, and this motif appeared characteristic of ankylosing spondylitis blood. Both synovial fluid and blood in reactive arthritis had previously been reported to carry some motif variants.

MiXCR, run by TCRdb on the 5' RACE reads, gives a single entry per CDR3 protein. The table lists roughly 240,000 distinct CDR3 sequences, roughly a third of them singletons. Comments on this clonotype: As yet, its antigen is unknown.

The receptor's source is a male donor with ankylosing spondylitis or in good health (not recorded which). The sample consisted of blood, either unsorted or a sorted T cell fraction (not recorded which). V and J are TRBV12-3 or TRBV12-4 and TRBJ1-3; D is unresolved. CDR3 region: CASSLVNTIYF. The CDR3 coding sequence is TGTGCCAGCAGTTTAGTAAACACCATATATTTT.